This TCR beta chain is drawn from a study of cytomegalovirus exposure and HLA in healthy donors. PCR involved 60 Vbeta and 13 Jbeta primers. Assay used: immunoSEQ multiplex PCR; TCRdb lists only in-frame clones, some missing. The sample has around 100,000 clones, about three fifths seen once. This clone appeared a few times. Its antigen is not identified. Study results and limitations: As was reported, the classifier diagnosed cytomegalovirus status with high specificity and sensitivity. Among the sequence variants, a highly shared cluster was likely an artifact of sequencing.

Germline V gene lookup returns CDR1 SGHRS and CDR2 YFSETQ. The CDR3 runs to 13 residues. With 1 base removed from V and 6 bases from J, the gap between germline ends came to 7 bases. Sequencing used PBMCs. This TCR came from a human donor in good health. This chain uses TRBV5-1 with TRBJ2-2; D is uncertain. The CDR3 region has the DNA TGCGCCAGCAGCTTGAGCGTTTCCGGGGAGCTGTTTTTT. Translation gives CASSLSVSGELFF.